The source of this TCR beta chain is a study of blood T cells in healthy people across ages. Findings and caveats of the study: Researchers report that TCR beta diversity correlated strongly with naive T cell percentage.

A remark on this clonotype: Its target is unknown.

Sample-barcoded 5' priming and a J-beta primer mix drove a second PCR of about 7 to 12 cycles. TCRdb independently ran MiXCR on the 5' RACE reads; one entry per CDR3 protein. The data show about 780,000 distinct CDR3 sequences, more than 35% seen once. Trimming cost V 11 bases and J 10 bases, with 15 bases left between them. CDR3 size: 11 residues. The V gene is TRBV12-3 or TRBV12-4, the J gene TRBJ2-1; D might be TRBD1 (6 bases). This clonotype was sampled from an elderly man in good health. The sample consisted of blood. The DNA for the CDR3 is TGTGCCGGCGAGATAGGGGGAGAGCAGTTCTTC. Translated: CAGEIGGEQFF.